The clone carrying this T cell receptor (beta chain) was seen repeatedly, ten times or more. The making of cDNA relied on 5'RACE with 10-nucleotide random UMIs. TCRdb redid the calling of the 5' RACE reads with MiXCR, one entry per CDR3 protein. The sample includes more than 45,000 distinct CDR3 sequences, 10% to 12% of them seen just once. This sample stems from a study of neurological immune-mediated disorders. V was clipped by 0 bases and J by 5 bases, with 21 bases between them. The CDR3 runs to 18 residues. Germline loops: CDR1 SGHTA, CDR2 FQGNSA. This chain links TRBV7-2 with TRBJ2-3; D possibly uses TRBD1 or TRBD2 (7 bases each). The receptor's source is a man aged 60 to 69 in good health. Sequencing used PBMCs. This CDR3 reads CASSLAYLRQGGGDTQYF. In DNA, the CDR3 is TGTGCCAGCAGCTTAGCCTACCTTCGACAGGGCGGGGGAGATACGCAGTATTTT.